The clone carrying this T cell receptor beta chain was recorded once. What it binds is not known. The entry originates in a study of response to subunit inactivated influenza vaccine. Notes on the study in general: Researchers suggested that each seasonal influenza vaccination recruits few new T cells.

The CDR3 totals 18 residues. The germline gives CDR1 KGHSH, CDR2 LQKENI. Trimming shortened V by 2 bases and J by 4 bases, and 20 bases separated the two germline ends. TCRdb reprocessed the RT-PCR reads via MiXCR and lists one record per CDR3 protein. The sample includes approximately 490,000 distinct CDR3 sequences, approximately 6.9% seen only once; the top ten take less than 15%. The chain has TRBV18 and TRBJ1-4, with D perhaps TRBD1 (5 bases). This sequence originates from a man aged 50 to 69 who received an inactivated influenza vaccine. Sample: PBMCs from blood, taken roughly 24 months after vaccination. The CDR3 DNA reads TGTGCCAGCTCACCAGGGATCGTAAGCTCAGGGCGTAATGAAAAACTGTTTTTT. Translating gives CASSPGIVSSGRNEKLFF.